This entry concerns a single T cell receptor beta chain. The data derive from a study of shared T cell receptors in the human thymus. Germline-derived CDR1 and CDR2 are SGHDT and YYEEEE. The CDR3 runs to 15 residues. V was clipped by 0 bases and J by 8 bases, with 17 bases between them. The assay was immunoSEQ multiplex PCR, and TCRdb's table has in-frame clones only and misses some. Of some 660,000 clones listed, approximately 87% are singletons. This sample also appeared in a second study, on human thymus T cells.

Sequences were obtained from thymocytes. The source of this sequence is a boy in the first two years of life with a congenital heart defect. The chain employs TRBV5-6 and TRBJ1-2; unclear D gene. The CDR3 sequence: CASSLDVVFSGGYTF. Written as DNA, the CDR3 is TGTGCCAGCAGCTTGGACGTCGTCTTTTCGGGAGGCTACACCTTC. The variable domain in full, with the rest retrieved from reference TRBV5-6 and TRBJ1-2, is DAGVTQSPTHLIKTRGQQVTLRCSPKSGHDTVSWYQQALGQGPQFIFQYYEEEERQRGNFPDRFSGHQFPNYSSELNVNALLLGDSALYLCASSLDVVFSGGYTFGSGTRLTVV.